The 8 T cell receptor beta chains below all came from one sample that was sequenced in a study of molecular identifiers for immune sequencing clone quantification (dated 2018 in TCRdb). The receptor library was made with PCR. TCRdb shows the sequencer as Illumina HiSeq 4000. Starting from the raw public reads, TCRdb applied fastp trimming at Q25, assembled clones with MiXCR and retained in-frame beta chains. All rows with the same CDR3 protein become a single entry with the most common DNA and genes. The table for this sample lists about 640,000 distinct CDR3 sequences; about 20% of them were counted only once. The leading ten clones occupy 0.85% of the sample. Sequenced: naive CD8+ T cells from blood, with Jurkat cell RNA spiked in. This specimen's cell subset or site label, interpreted: FACS-sorted CD8+CD4-CCR7+CD45RA+ naive T cells. These receptors were obtained from a human donor in good health. Some libraries in this study had Jurkat cell RNA spiked in.

This clonotype was seen repeatedly, ten times or more. The chain couples TRBV5-1 to TRBJ2-3, with 8 bases aligning to TRBD1. Trimming cost V 3 bases and J 1 base; bases outside gene matches: 7. The V gene's germline CDR1 is SGHRS and CDR2 YFSETQ. The CDR3 totals 16 residues. The CDR3 region has the DNA TGCGCCAGCAGCTCCGGACAGGGAATGGGCACAGATACGCAGTATTTT. It specifies CASSSGQGMGTDTQYF. Full variable domain (remainder filled in from reference TRBV5-1 and TRBJ2-3): KAGVTQTPRYLIKTRGQQVTLSCSPISGHRSVSWYQQTPGQGLQFLFEYFSETQRNKGNFPGRFSGRQFSNSRSEMNVSTLELGDSALYLCASSSGQGMGTDTQYFGPGTRLTVL.

This clonotype was seen only a few times. J is TRBJ2-7 and V is TRBV12-3 or TRBV12-4; D gene ambiguous. Trimming took 5 bases from V and 5 from J, leaving 16 bases between them. CDR3 length: 14 amino acids. CDR3: CASSTTRSRDEQYF. CDR3 DNA: TGTGCCAGCAGTACCACGCGGTCTAGGGACGAGCAGTACTTC.

This clonotype was seen a few times. The chain carries TRBV27 and TRBJ2-1; 8 bases match TRBD2. Germline V gene data show CDR1 as MNHEY and CDR2 as SMNVEV (reference sequence). The junction had 2 bases not matched to a gene; V was cut back by 10 bases and J by 0 bases. The CDR3 totals 13 residues. This CDR3 reads CATSGLSYNEQFF. DNA for the CDR3: TGTGCCACTAGCGGGCTCTCCTACAATGAGCAGTTCTTC.

In its sample, this clonotype was seen many times. The chain uses TRBV30 and TRBJ1-4, with TRBD1 identical over 7 bases. The germline CDR1 and CDR2 sequences are GTSNPN and SVGIG (reference sequence). The CDR3 loop spans 13 amino acids. Trimming removed 3 bases from V and 7 bases from J; junction bases left unmatched: 5. The CDR3 region is CAWSQGGGEKLFF. The CDR3 coding sequence is TGTGCCTGGAGCCAGGGGGGTGGTGAAAAACTGTTTTTT.

This clonotype was found many times. The rearrangement links TRBV4-3 to TRBJ2-5; D is uncertain. CDR1 LGHNA and CDR2 YSLEER come from the germline V gene. The CDR3 contains 13 residues. V was trimmed by 1 base and J by 2 bases, leaving 5 bases between them. CDR3 sequence (DNA): TGCGCCAGCAGCCAAGTCCAACAAGAGACCCAGTACTTC. Its translation: CASSQVQQETQYF.

As regards this clonotype: A single base separates this from a much larger clone, so it may be a read error. This chain uses TRBV19 with TRBJ2-2; the D call may be TRBD1 or TRBD2 (5 bases each). CDR3 length: 14 residues. CDR1 and CDR2 (germline): LNHDA, SQIVND (reference sequence). The CDR3 here is CASSPSLWGRERFF. The CDR3 bases are TGTGCCAGTAGTCCTAGCTTGTGGGGCAGGGAGCGGTTTTTT.

The V gene is TRBV19, the J gene TRBJ2-3; D call uncertain. CDR1 and CDR2 from the germline V gene are LNHDA and SQIVND (reference sequence). Trimming shortened V by 3 bases and J by 2 bases, and 6 bases separated the two germline ends. There are 13 residues in the CDR3. CDR3 residues: CASSMAHTDTQYF. The CDR3 DNA sequence: TGTGCCAGTAGTATGGCCCACACAGATACGCAGTATTTT. The full variable domain, with the rest looked up from reference TRBV19 and TRBJ2-3, is DGGITQSPKYLFRKEGQNVTLSCEQNLNHDAMYWYRQDPGQGLRLIYYSQIVNDFQKGDIAEGYSVSREKKESFPLTVTSAQKNPTAFYLCASSMAHTDTQYFGPGTRLTVL.

For this clonotype: A much larger clone lies a single base off, so this may be a read error. The V call is TRBV5-5, the J call TRBJ2-7, with 9 bases aligning to TRBD2. Germline V lookup: CDR1 SGHKS, CDR2 YYEKEE (reference sequence). The length of the CDR3 is 15 residues. This CDR3 reads CASGFGAGGTYEQYF. In DNA, the CDR3 is TGTGCCAGCGGCTTCGGCGCGGGAGGGACCTACGAGCAGTACTTC.